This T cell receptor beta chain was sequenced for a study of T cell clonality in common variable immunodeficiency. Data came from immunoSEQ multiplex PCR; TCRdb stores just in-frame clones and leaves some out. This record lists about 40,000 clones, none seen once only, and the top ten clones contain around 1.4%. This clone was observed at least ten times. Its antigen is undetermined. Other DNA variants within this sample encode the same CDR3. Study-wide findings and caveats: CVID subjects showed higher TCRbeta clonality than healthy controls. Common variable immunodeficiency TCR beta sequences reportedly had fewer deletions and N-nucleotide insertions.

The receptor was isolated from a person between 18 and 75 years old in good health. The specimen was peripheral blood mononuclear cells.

Incomplete CDR3 DNA: TGTGCCAGTAGCCCGTCAGGGATGGACACCGGGGAG. This codes for CASSPSGMDTGE. The entire CDR3 protein reads CASSPSGMDTGELFF. The chain recombines TRBV6-2 or TRBV6-3 with TRBJ2-2, with D tentatively TRBD1 (5 bases). Coverage ceases 3 residues before the CDR3 finishes, and the germline J gene fills in the end. CDR1 and CDR2 (germline): MNHEY, SVGEGT. Trimming took off 9 bases at V and 3 bases at J, with 17 bases between the two ends. This CDR3 contains 15 residues.